This T cell receptor beta chain is from a study of identical twins. Study-level points and caveats: Memory repertoires showed no such pattern, whereas abundant cord blood beta clonotypes carried fewer insertions. In drawing conclusions, the study used cross-sectional statistical analysis and did not follow the same donors. Alpha sequences that were out-of-frame and twin-shared showed an excess of low generation probability. Within monozygotic twins, out-of-frame TCR alpha sharing was underestimated by the models.

This clonotype was observed at least ten times. Its antigen is not known. TCRdb reprocessed the 5' RACE reads via MiXCR and lists one record per CDR3 protein. The sample records about 100,000 distinct CDR3 sequences, roughly 6% being singletons. The CDR3 spans 13 residues. V lost 6 bases and J 2 bases, leaving 8 bases between the germline ends. The rearrangement uses TRBV12-3 or TRBV12-4 and TRBJ2-1; D not certain. The clonotype originates from a woman aged 45-65 years in good health. Specimen: memory T cells sorted from blood. The CDR3 DNA follows: TGTGCCAGCAGGGGTGATACCTACAATGAGCAGTTCTTC. It encodes CASRGDTYNEQFF.